This note documents a single TCR beta chain sequence. This entry is derived from a study of response to subunit inactivated influenza vaccine. This CDR3 has 14 residues. Germline lookup yields CDR1 SGHRS and CDR2 YFSETQ. The V segment lost 9 bases and the J segment 6 bases; nucleotides outside the gene matches: 14. TCRdb reanalysed the RT-PCR reads using MiXCR and keeps one entry per CDR3 protein. The data contain 150,000 to 200,000 distinct CDR3 sequences, 12% of them seen just once; the ten biggest clones take up approximately 30%. This sample was shared with a second study, whose subject was T cells expressing NK-cell markers. From that paper: Template switching by 5'RACE with UMIs generated the TCR beta cDNA.

The rearrangement uses TRBV5-1 and TRBJ1-2; TRBD1 agrees at 7 bases. The clonotype was recovered from a man aged 45-65 years who received an inactivated influenza vaccine. This specimen was CD8+ T cells sorted from PBMCs, taken less than 13 days after vaccination. CDR3 loop: CATTWGGGADGYTF. In DNA form, the CDR3 reads TGCGCCACCACCTGGGGAGGGGGCGCGGATGGCTACACCTTC.